This T cell receptor beta chain stems from a study of OX40 agonist ivuxolimab in advanced cancers. General notes on the study: The costimulatory receptor OX40 (CD134) was targeted by ivuxolimab, a fully human IgG2 agonistic monoclonal antibody. The dose-escalation cohort was roughly 83% male with a mean age of approximately 60 years, ranging from roughly 20 to 80. Among the roughly 54 dose-escalation patients, around 19 had hepatocellular carcinoma, roughly 15 melanoma, 9 renal cell carcinoma and 9 head and neck cancer. Intravenous ivuxolimab was administered to patients every 2 weeks at six dose levels: 0.01, 0.1, 0.3, 1.5, 3 and 10 mg/kg. Prior anti-PD-1, anti-PD-L1 or anti-CTLA-4 therapy was permitted, and checkpoint inhibitors had been received by about two fifths of dose-escalation patients. The paper covers the monotherapy dose-escalation part of the phase I ivuxolimab trial, which included N of about 50 patients. Partial responses occurred in three dose-escalation patients: two with cutaneous melanoma and one with hepatocellular carcinoma. The purpose of peripheral TCRbeta sequencing was to test whether ivuxolimab changed TCR sequence diversity and led to clonal T-cell expansion.

Patients with autoimmune disease history or receiving systemic immunosuppression were excluded from the trial. Peripheral blood for TCR sequencing was collected from all dose cohorts at baseline, on cycle 4 day 1, and on cycle 7 day 1. Samples came from an open-label, multicenter, first-in-human phase I dose-escalation trial of ivuxolimab. The trial enrolled adults with locally advanced or metastatic head and neck squamous cell, hepatocellular, melanoma or renal cell carcinoma. Before TCR sequencing, CD4+ and CD8+ T cells were separately sorted from peripheral blood. A note on this clone: What antigen it recognizes has not been identified. Nothing much larger sits one base from this clone, and base qualities are not available.

Genomic DNA was isolated from the sorted cells so that the TCRbeta CDR3 region could be sequenced. TCRbeta CDR3 regions were sequenced using the immunoSEQ Assay. The source is immuneACCESS, and TCRdb retained only in-frame sequences with V and J called. Part of the clones is not carried over; for the studies checked, unresolved V genes explain less than half of this, and the remainder is unexplained. In this sample the table shows around 85,000 clones, less than 95% of which occur a single time. The ten largest clones represent under 2% of the sample. Overall results and qualifications from the work: At doses of 0.1 to 3.0 mg/kg, clonal expansion of both CD4+ and CD8+ blood T cells was observed from baseline to week 6. In partial responders in the 0.1-3.0 mg/kg groups, normalized peripheral clonal expansion was found to be among the lowest, especially among CD8+ T cells. Low levels of normalized T-cell clonal expansion were also seen in some patients who did not respond. After ivuxolimab, more expanded clones were found on average in CD8+ T cells than in CD4+ T cells. The antigen specificity of the peripheral T cells that underwent clonal expansion was not determined.

Trimming removed 4 bases from V and 2 bases from J, leaving 3 bases between the germline ends. The CDR3 holds 12 amino acids from the cysteine to the phenylalanine. The CDR3 DNA has 36 bases and is translated from base 1. The germline V gene (reference sequence) specifies SGHNT as CDR1 and YYREEE as CDR2. Sequences were derived from CD4+ or CD8+ T cells sorted from blood, sampled in a trial of the OX40 agonist ivuxolimab. The V gene is TRBV5-4 and the J gene is TRBJ2-2, with no D gene named confidently. The sequence came from an adult with an advanced solid tumor such as melanoma, head and neck, liver or kidney cancer. CDR3 region: CASSRNTGELFF. The DNA sequence reads TGTGCCAGCAGCAGAAACACCGGGGAGCTGTTTTTT.